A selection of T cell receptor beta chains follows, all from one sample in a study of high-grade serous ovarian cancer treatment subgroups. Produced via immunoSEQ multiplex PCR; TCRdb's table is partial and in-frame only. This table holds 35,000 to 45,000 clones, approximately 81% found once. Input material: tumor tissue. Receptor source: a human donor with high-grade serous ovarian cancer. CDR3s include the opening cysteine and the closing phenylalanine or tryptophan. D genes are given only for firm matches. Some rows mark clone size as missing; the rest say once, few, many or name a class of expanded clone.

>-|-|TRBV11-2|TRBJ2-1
CASSLGPRNEQFF
TGTGCCAGCTCCCTCGGGCCTCGGAATGAGCAGTTCTTC
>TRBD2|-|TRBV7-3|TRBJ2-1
CASSLTGGPTSGRGEQFF
TGTGCCAGCAGCTTAACAGGGGGGCCCACTAGCGGGAGAGGTGAGCAGTTCTTC
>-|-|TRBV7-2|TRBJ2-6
CASSPRRANVLTF
TGTGCCAGCAGCCCCCGAAGGGCCAACGTCCTGACTTTC
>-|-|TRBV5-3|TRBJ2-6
CARSPVREAGNSGANVLTF
TGTGCCAGAAGCCCGGTTCGAGAGGCGGGTAACTCTGGGGCCAACGTCCTGACTTTC
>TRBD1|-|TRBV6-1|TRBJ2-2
CASTSGTGGTGELFF
TGTGCCAGCACTTCCGGGACAGGGGGCACCGGGGAGCTGTTTTTT
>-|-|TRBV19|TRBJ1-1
CASSTQGNTEAFF
TGTGCCAGTAGCACTCAGGGGAACACTGAAGCTTTCTTT
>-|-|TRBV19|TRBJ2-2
CASAYREELFF
TGTGCCAGTGCCTATAGAGAGGAGCTGTTTTTT
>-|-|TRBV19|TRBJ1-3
CASSITAGSGNTIYF
TGTGCCAGTAGTATCACGGCGGGCTCCGGAAACACCATATATTTT
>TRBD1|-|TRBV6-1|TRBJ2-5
CAISTGDQETQYF
TGTGCCATCTCCACAGGGGATCAAGAGACCCAGTACTTC
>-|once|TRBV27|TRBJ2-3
CASSLFGASTDTQYF
TGTGCCAGCAGTTTATTCGGGGCTAGCACAGATACGCAGTATTTT
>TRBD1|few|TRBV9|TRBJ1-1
CASSVTGLNTEAFF
TGTGCCAGCAGCGTGACAGGGCTTAACACTGAAGCTTTCTTT
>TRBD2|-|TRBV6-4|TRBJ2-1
CASSDSRTSGPYNEQFF
TGTGCCAGCAGTGACTCTAGGACTAGCGGGCCCTACAATGAGCAGTTCTTC
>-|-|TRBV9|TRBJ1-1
CASRRMGNTEAFF
TGTGCCAGCCGAAGGATGGGGAACACTGAAGCTTTCTTT
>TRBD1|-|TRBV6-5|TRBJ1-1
CASSSDRGIGTEAFF
TGTGCCAGCAGTTCAGACAGGGGAATAGGCACTGAAGCTTTCTTT
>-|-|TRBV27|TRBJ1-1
CASTGMNTEAFF
TGTGCCAGCACGGGGATGAACACTGAAGCTTTCTTT
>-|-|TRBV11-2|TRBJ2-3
CASSLDLRTDTQYF
TGTGCCAGCAGCTTAGATTTGAGAACAGATACGCAGTATTTT
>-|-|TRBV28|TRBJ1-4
CASSSDGPTNEKLFF
TGTGCCAGCAGTTCGGACGGACCAACTAATGAAAAACTGTTTTTT
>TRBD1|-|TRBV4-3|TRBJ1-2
CASSQDRAGGADYGYTF
TGCGCCAGCAGCCAAGATAGGGCAGGGGGCGCGGACTATGGCTACACCTTC
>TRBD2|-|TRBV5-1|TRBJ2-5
CASSPLTSGRAETQYF
TGCGCCAGCAGCCCATTGACTAGCGGGAGGGCTGAGACCCAGTACTTC
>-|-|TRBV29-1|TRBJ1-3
CSVVSQHNTIYF
TGCAGCGTTGTCTCCCAGCATAACACCATATATTTT
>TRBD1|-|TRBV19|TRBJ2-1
CASSPGTGSGEQFF
TGTGCCAGTAGTCCAGGGACAGGGTCGGGTGAGCAGTTCTTC
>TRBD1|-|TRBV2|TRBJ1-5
CASSEEDRVWQPQHF
TGTGCCAGCAGTGAAGAGGACAGGGTCTGGCAGCCCCAGCATTTT
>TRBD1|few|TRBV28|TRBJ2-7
CASSTSDRIF
TGTGCCAGCAGTACCTCGGACAGGATCTTC
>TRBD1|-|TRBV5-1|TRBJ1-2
CASSSVPMGQLFNYGYTF
TGCGCCAGCAGCTCCGTCCCGATGGGACAGCTTTTTAACTATGGCTACACCTTC
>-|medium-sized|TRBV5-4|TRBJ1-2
CASSPRGGEPGYTF
TGTGCCAGCAGCCCCCGGGGAGGAGAGCCGGGCTACACCTTC
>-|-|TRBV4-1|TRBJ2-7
CASSQDAGNEQYF
TGCGCCAGCAGCCAAGACGCAGGGAATGAGCAGTACTTC
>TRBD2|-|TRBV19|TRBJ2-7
CASSPGTSGNYEQYF
TGTGCCAGTAGCCCCGGGACTAGCGGGAATTACGAGCAGTACTTC
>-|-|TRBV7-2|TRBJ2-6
CASSLKGWSGANVLTF
TGTGCCAGCAGCTTAAAGGGGTGGTCGGGGGCCAACGTCCTGACTTTC
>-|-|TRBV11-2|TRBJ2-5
CASSLGGVGAQETQYF
TGTGCCAGCAGCTTAGGGGGAGTGGGGGCCCAAGAGACCCAGTACTTC
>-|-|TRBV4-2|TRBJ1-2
CASTNAPPNYGYTF
TGTGCCAGCACCAATGCCCCCCCTAACTATGGCTACACCTTC
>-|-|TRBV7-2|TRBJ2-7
CASSLMSRGREDEQYF
TGTGCCAGCAGCTTAATGAGTAGGGGTAGGGAGGACGAGCAGTACTTC
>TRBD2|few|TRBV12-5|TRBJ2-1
CASGSGLEIGEQFF
TGTGCTAGTGGTTCGGGACTAGAGATAGGGGAGCAGTTCTTC
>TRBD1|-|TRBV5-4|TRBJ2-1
CASSLDRGRREQFF
TGTGCCAGCAGCTTGGACAGGGGGCGCAGGGAGCAGTTCTTC
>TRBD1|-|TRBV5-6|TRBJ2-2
CASSQDRAVGELFF
TGTGCCAGCAGTCAGGACAGGGCGGTCGGGGAGCTGTTTTTT
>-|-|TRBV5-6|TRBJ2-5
CASSLAPGLVQETQYF
TGTGCCAGCAGCTTGGCCCCCGGCCTCGTCCAAGAGACCCAGTACTTC
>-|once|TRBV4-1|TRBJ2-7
CASSQSTWDEQYF
TGCGCCAGCAGCCAATCAACGTGGGACGAGCAGTACTTC
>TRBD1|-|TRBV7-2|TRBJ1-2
CASSSLDRVRYGYTF
TGTGCCAGCAGCTCTCTGGACAGGGTTCGCTATGGCTACACCTTC